A selection of T cell receptor beta chains follows, all from one sample in a study of tumor-infiltrating lymphocytes in oesophageal squamous cell carcinoma. In TCRdb, the PCR reads were re-called with MiXCR into one record per CDR3 protein. The repertoire holds approximately 7,800 distinct CDR3 sequences, about a sixth seen once, with approximately 13% in the top ten. The sample taken for sequencing was blood. The receptors here all came from a male donor with esophageal squamous cell carcinoma. Each CDR3 is given with its conserved first and last residue. D genes are given only for firm matches. The size of a clone is reported for some rows only, either as once, few or many, or as a class for expanded clones.

D: TRBD1
J: TRBJ1-5
size: many
V: TRBV12-3/TRBV12-4
CDR3: CASSALQGIINQPQHF
DNA: TGTGCCAGCAGTGCTCTACAGGGGATAATAAATCAGCCCCAGCATTTT

D: -
J: TRBJ2-3
size: -
V: TRBV5-1
CDR3: CASSLGGGTGTDTQYF
DNA: TGCGCCAGCAGCTTGGGGGGGGGCACTGGCACAGATACGCAGTATTTT

D: -
J: TRBJ1-4
size: -
V: TRBV19
CDR3: CASSPGSVNEKLFF
DNA: TGTGCCAGTAGCCCGGGGTCTGTTAATGAAAAACTGTTTTTT

D: -
J: TRBJ1-1
size: many
V: TRBV6-1
CDR3: CASSWTNRNTEAFF
DNA: TGTGCCAGCAGTTGGACAAACCGGAACACTGAAGCTTTCTTT

D: TRBD2
J: TRBJ2-3
size: -
V: TRBV20-1
CDR3: CSARETSSDTQYF
DNA: TGCAGTGCTAGAGAGACTAGCTCAGATACGCAGTATTTT

D: -
J: TRBJ1-4
size: many
V: TRBV11-3
CDR3: CASRRRDAPEKLFF
DNA: TGTGCCAGCAGAAGACGGGACGCTCCTGAAAAACTGTTTTTT

D: TRBD2
J: TRBJ2-3
size: few
V: TRBV20-1
CDR3: CSASALAGGPIGRDTQYF
DNA: TGCAGTGCTAGCGCTCTAGCGGGGGGGCCGATTGGGAGGGATACGCAGTATTTT

D: -
J: TRBJ1-1
size: many
V: TRBV28
CDR3: CASSPPNWVAAFF
DNA: TGTGCCAGCAGTCCCCCTAATTGGGTAGCAGCTTTCTTT

D: TRBD1
J: TRBJ1-4
size: many
V: TRBV12-3/TRBV12-4
CDR3: CASSTTGGAGGEKLFF
DNA: TGTGCCAGCAGCACCACAGGGGGCGCCGGGGGTGAAAAACTGTTTTTT

D: -
J: TRBJ2-5
size: medium-sized
V: TRBV7-2
CDR3: CASSLDAAAGPIGTQYF
DNA: TGTGCCAGCAGCTTAGATGCCGCGGCGGGCCCCATAGGGACCCAGTACTTC

D: -
J: TRBJ2-5
size: medium-sized
V: TRBV27
CDR3: CASTSEAGTPSWQETQYF
DNA: TGTGCCAGCACGTCTGAAGCCGGGACTCCCTCGTGGCAAGAGACCCAGTACTTC

D: -
J: TRBJ2-1
size: -
V: TRBV27
CDR3: CASGRISRQFF
DNA: TGTGCCAGCGGAAGAATATCAAGGCAGTTCTTC

D: -
J: TRBJ2-1
size: many
V: TRBV5-6
CDR3: CASSLGWGRGREQFF
DNA: TGTGCCAGCAGCTTGGGATGGGGACGGGGACGCGAGCAGTTCTTC

D: -
J: TRBJ1-2
size: large
V: TRBV7-8
CDR3: CASSSLRHNYGYTF
DNA: TGTGCCAGCAGCTCCCTGAGACACAACTATGGCTACACCTTC

D: -
J: TRBJ1-3
size: many
V: TRBV10-2
CDR3: CASRGFSGNTIYF
DNA: TGCGCCAGCAGGGGCTTCTCTGGAAACACCATATATTTT

D: -
J: TRBJ2-3
size: medium-sized
V: TRBV12-3/TRBV12-4
CDR3: CASSPYSGTDTQYF
DNA: TGTGCCAGCAGTCCATATTCCGGCACAGATACGCAGTATTTT

D: -
J: TRBJ2-1
size: many
V: TRBV4-1
CDR3: CASSQVHGGAYNEQFF
DNA: TGCGCCAGCAGCCAAGTCCACGGGGGAGCATACAATGAGCAGTTCTTC

D: TRBD1
J: TRBJ2-1
size: many
V: TRBV27
CDR3: CASSFSGTGEFF
DNA: TGTGCCAGCAGTTTTTCCGGGACAGGGGAGTTCTTC

D: -
J: TRBJ2-3
size: -
V: TRBV19
CDR3: CASSIDRTAASTDTQYF
DNA: TGTGCCAGTAGTATAGATAGGACGGCCGCTAGCACAGATACGCAGTATTTT

D: -
J: TRBJ2-3
size: -
V: TRBV7-3
CDR3: CASSLRGTGELYF
DNA: TGTGCCAGCAGCTTACGGGGGACCGGGGAGCTGTACTTC

D: TRBD1
J: TRBJ1-1
size: many
V: TRBV6-2/TRBV6-3
CDR3: CASSRQGGNTEAFF
DNA: TGTGCCAGCAGCAGACAGGGGGGTAACACTGAAGCTTTCTTT

D: -
J: TRBJ2-5
size: medium-sized
V: TRBV11-2
CDR3: CASSGGSSETQYF
DNA: TGTGCCAGCAGCGGAGGGTCGTCAGAGACCCAGTACTTC

D: -
J: TRBJ1-3
size: medium-sized
V: TRBV7-2
CDR3: CASSLRPLAGNTIYF
DNA: TGTGCCAGCAGCTTACGGCCCCTAGCTGGAAACACCATATATTTT

D: -
J: TRBJ2-2
size: many
V: TRBV5-5
CDR3: CASSLARGDVNTGELFF
DNA: TGTGCCAGCAGCTTGGCCCGAGGGGACGTAAACACCGGGGAGCTGTTTTTT

D: -
J: TRBJ1-2
size: many
V: TRBV27
CDR3: CASSLQGGIYGYTF
DNA: TGTGCCAGCAGTTTACAAGGGGGAATATATGGCTACACCTTC

D: -
J: TRBJ2-4
size: many
V: TRBV12-3/TRBV12-4
CDR3: CASSAEDPSSKRQPGFMNIQYF
DNA: TGTGCCAGCAGTGCGGAAGACCCTAGTAGCAAGAGGCAGCCTGGGTTTATGAACATTCAGTACTTC

D: TRBD1
J: TRBJ2-7
size: -
V: TRBV19
CDR3: CASKTGSSYEQYF
DNA: TGTGCCAGTAAGACAGGGAGCTCCTACGAGCAGTACTTC

D: -
J: TRBJ2-7
size: many
V: TRBV11-3
CDR3: CASSLGGSGGTPYEQYF
DNA: TGTGCCAGCAGCTTAGGAGGTAGTGGGGGGACCCCCTACGAGCAGTACTTC

D: -
J: TRBJ1-1
size: many
V: TRBV24-1
CDR3: CATSDRGPNTEAFF
DNA: TGTGCCACCAGTGATCGGGGGCCCAACACTGAAGCTTTCTTT